This entry lists 16 T cell receptor beta chains sequenced from one sample in a study of cytomegalovirus exposure and HLA in healthy donors. The PCR contained 60 Vbeta and 13 Jbeta primers. Assay: immunoSEQ multiplex PCR; the TCRdb copy retains only in-frame clones and omits some. In the table there are about 79,000 clones, less than 80% of which are singletons. Specimen: PBMCs. These TCRs come from a man in his forties in good health and CMV-seropositive.

The chain is built from TRBV19 and TRBJ2-1; 7 bases agree with TRBD1. The V and J ends lost 6 bases and 6 bases, in that order; junction bases with no gene match: 8. The CDR3 is 14 amino acids. CDR1 and CDR2 from the germline V gene are LNHDA and SQIVND (reference sequence). The CDR3 is CASRPTRGPNEQFF. The DNA of the CDR3 is TGTGCCAGTAGACCTACTAGGGGGCCCAATGAGCAGTTCTTC.

This chain connects TRBV11-3 to TRBJ2-2; 9 bases are shared with TRBD1. The CDR3 totals 15 residues. CDR1 is SGHNT, CDR2 YENEEA, per germline. With 3 bases clipped from V and 1 base from J, the junction kept 0 bases outside the gene matches. The DNA for the CDR3 is TGTGCCAGCAGCTTGGGACAGGGGAACACCGGGGAGCTGTTTTTT. It encodes CASSLGQGNTGELFF.

This clone was found once. The chain employs TRBV2 and TRBJ2-7; 10 positions match TRBD1. V dropped 4 bases and J dropped 7; count of bases not matched to a gene: 10. Looked up from germline, CDR1 is SNHLY and CDR2 is FYNNEI. The CDR3 is made up of 15 amino acids. The CDR3 here is CASSGGTGQGKEQYF. Here the CDR3 DNA reads TGTGCCAGCAGTGGGGGCACGGGACAGGGGAAAGAGCAGTACTTC.

By share, this clone counts as medium-sized. The V call is TRBV30, the J call TRBJ2-5, with 7 bases aligning to TRBD2. The CDR3 extends over 14 amino acids. After removal of 0 bases from V and 4 bases from J, the junction contained 5 bases not matched to a gene. From germline, CDR1 is GTSNPN and CDR2 SVGIG (reference sequence). The CDR3: CAWSVGGGGETQYF. The CDR3 DNA follows: TGTGCCTGGAGTGTTGGTGGGGGGGGAGAGACCCAGTACTTC.

In this sample, this clone turned up a few times. This chain connects TRBV5-6 to TRBJ1-1, with a weak D call TRBD1 (6 bases). The CDR3 sequence is 14 residues long. With 3 bases removed from V and 1 base from J, the gap between germline ends came to 10 bases. Germline V lookup: CDR1 SGHDT, CDR2 YYEEEE. CDR3 in amino acids: CASSSRGRNTEAFF. DNA of the CDR3: TGTGCCAGCAGCTCAAGGGGGAGGAACACTGAAGCTTTCTTT.

The chain carries TRBV9 and TRBJ2-1; TRBD2 matches at 8 bases. The ends lost 0 bases at V and 6 bases at J; junction bases unmatched: 11. The CDR3 has 17 amino acids. Germline CDR1 is SGDLS and CDR2 is YYNGEE. CDR3 sequence reads: CASSVALTAGAPNEQFF. The CDR3 nucleotides are TGTGCCAGCAGCGTAGCTCTTACAGCGGGAGCACCCAATGAGCAGTTCTTC.

The CDR3: CASSPPGGNSPLHF. In nucleotides, the CDR3 is TGTGCCAGCTCACCCCCTGGGGGGAATTCACCCCTCCACTTT. This rearrangement joins TRBV18 to TRBJ1-6, with D possibly matching TRBD1 (5 bases). Trimming left V 3 bases short and J 7 bases short, with 10 bases between. The CDR3 runs to 14 residues. Germline V gives CDR1 KGHSH, CDR2 LQKENI.

This CDR3 is CATSRRTSGGPDTQYF. The CDR3 DNA reads as TGTGCCACCAGCAGACGGACTAGCGGGGGGCCGGATACGCAGTATTTT. This rearrangement joins TRBV15 to TRBJ2-3; TRBD2 agrees at 14 bases. Per germline, CDR1 LNHNV and CDR2 YYDKDF (reference sequence). The CDR3 has 16 residues. Losses at the gene ends were 2 bases for V and 6 bases for J; bases not matched to a gene: 4. The complete variable domain, with remaining parts taken from reference TRBV15 and TRBJ2-3, reads DAMVIQNPRYQVTQFGKPVTLSCSQTLNHNVMYWYQQKSSQAPKLLFHYYDKDFNNEADTPDNFQSRRPNTSFCFLDIRSPGLGDTAMYLCATSRRTSGGPDTQYFGPGTRLTVL.

This chain joins TRBV9 and TRBJ2-3; a weak D match, TRBD2 (7 bases). Germline V CDR1 and CDR2: SGDLS, YYNGEE. Trimming shortened V by 3 bases and J by 0 bases, and 20 bases separated the two germline ends. There are 18 residues in the CDR3. The CDR3 DNA sequence: TGTGCCAGCAGCGAGTTTGGGGGGGGCTTCCCCAGCACAGATACGCAGTATTTT. Encoded protein: CASSEFGGGFPSTDTQYF.

In this sample, this clone is medium-sized. The gene calls are TRBV7-9 and TRBJ1-6; no clear D gene. Trimming cost V 5 bases and J 5 bases, with 10 bases left between them. Germline V gives CDR1 SEHNR, CDR2 FQNEAQ (reference sequence). The CDR3 runs to 14 residues. For the CDR3, the DNA is TGTGCCAGCAGCCCCCTCGGGGATAATTCACCCCTCCACTTT. Translation gives CASSPLGDNSPLHF.

The rearrangement uses TRBV6-1 and TRBJ2-5, with D uncertain. The end of the DNA aligns better with TRBJ2-7, so the J call may be wrong. The CDR3 contains 12 residues. Per germline, CDR1 MNHNS and CDR2 SASEGT. The CDR3 region is CASSAGNYEQYF. DNA of the CDR3: TGTGCCAGCAGTGCCGGAAACTACGAGCAGTACTTC.

As DNA, the CDR3 is TGTGCCTGGTTGGGGACAGGGGATAATTCACCCCTCCACTTT. Translation gives CAWLGTGDNSPLHF. The chain joins TRBV30 to TRBJ1-6; 10 bases match TRBD1. Germline lookup yields CDR1 GTSNPN and CDR2 SVGIG (reference sequence). V shed 5 bases, J shed 5 bases, and the junction held 3 bases outside the gene matches. The CDR3 extends over 14 amino acids.

The gene calls are TRBV27 and TRBJ1-2; D is uncertain. The germline V gene encodes CDR1 MNHEY and CDR2 SMNVEV (reference sequence). The CDR3 loop spans 13 amino acids. V lost 0 bases, J lost 6 bases, and 8 bases lay in between. CDR3 sequence reads: CASSLSVSNGYTF. In DNA, the CDR3 is TGTGCCAGCAGTTTATCTGTTTCTAATGGCTACACCTTC.

This chain connects TRBV15 to TRBJ2-2; D possibly corresponds to TRBD1 (6 bases). V was shortened by 3 bases and J by 2 bases, with 7 bases between the two germline ends. The CDR3 is 14 amino acids. In germline, CDR1 is LNHNV, CDR2 YYDKDF (reference sequence). DNA of the CDR3: TGTGCCACCAGCAGGGACAGTAACACCGGGGAGCTGTTTTTT. This translates into CATSRDSNTGELFF.

About this clone: Other nucleotide sequences from this sample produce the same CDR3. The chain recombines TRBV29-1 with TRBJ2-1; no firm D call. Germline loops: CDR1 SQVTM, CDR2 ANQGSEA. The CDR3 spans 12 residues. V was pared by 1 base and J by 5 bases, with 6 bases between. CDR3 sequence reads: CSVEVADNEQFF. Here the CDR3 DNA reads TGCAGCGTTGAAGTGGCCGACAATGAGCAGTTCTTC.

The chain couples TRBV2 to TRBJ2-3; 10 bases agree with TRBD1. The CDR3 has 15 amino acids. The ends lost 6 bases at V and 5 bases at J; junction bases unmatched: 8. Germline assignment: CDR1 SNHLY and CDR2 FYNNEI. The CDR3 reads CASSDRQGAEDTQYF. CDR3 DNA: TGTGCCAGCAGCGACCGACAGGGGGCGGAAGATACGCAGTATTTT.